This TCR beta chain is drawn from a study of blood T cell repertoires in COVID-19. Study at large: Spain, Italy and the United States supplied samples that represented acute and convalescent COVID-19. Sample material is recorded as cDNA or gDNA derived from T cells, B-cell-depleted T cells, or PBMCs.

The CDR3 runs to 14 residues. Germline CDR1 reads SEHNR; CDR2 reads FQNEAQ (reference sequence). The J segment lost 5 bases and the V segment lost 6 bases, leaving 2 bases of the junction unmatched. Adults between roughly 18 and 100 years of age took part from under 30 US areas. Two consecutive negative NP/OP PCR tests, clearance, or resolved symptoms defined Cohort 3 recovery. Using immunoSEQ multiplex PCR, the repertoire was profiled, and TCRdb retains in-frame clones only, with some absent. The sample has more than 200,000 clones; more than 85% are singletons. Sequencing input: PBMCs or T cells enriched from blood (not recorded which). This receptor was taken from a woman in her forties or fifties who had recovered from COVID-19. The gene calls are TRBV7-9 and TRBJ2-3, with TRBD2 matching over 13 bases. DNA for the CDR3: TGTGCCAGCAGACTAGCGGGAGGGCAAGATACGCAGTATTTT. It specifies CASRLAGGQDTQYF. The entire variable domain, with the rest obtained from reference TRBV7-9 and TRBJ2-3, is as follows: DTGVSQNPRHKITKRGQNVTFRCDPISEHNRLYWYRQTLGQGPEFLTYFQNEAQLEKSRLLSDRFSAERPKGSFSTLEIQRTEQGDSAMYLCASRLAGGQDTQYFGPGTRLTVL.